Listed here is a single TCR beta chain. Its target is not known. The data were obtained in a study of cytomegalovirus exposure and HLA in healthy donors. Study context: It was reported in a later analysis that the roughly 120 validation repertoires used the same platform as the approximately 650 first-cohort repertoires. Regarding the study as a whole: Diagnosis of cytomegalovirus status made by the classifier reportedly showed high specificity and sensitivity. The study flagged about 150 TCR beta chains as cytomegalovirus-associated.

Clones were sequenced by immunoSEQ multiplex PCR, and TCRdb holds only the in-frame ones, with some missing. The sample yields 70,000 to 95,000 clones, 80% to 95% seen once. This CDR3 is 15 amino acids long. V dropped 1 base and J dropped 4 bases, with 12 bases sitting between them. The germline V gene has CDR1 LGHNA and CDR2 YSLEER. The chain carries TRBV4-3 and TRBJ2-3; weak D call: TRBD2 (6 bases). Sequences were obtained from PBMCs. This TCR was sampled from a woman in her 30s in good health and CMV-seronegative. The chain's CDR3 is CASSQVGGVSDTQYF. The DNA of the CDR3 is TGCGCCAGCAGCCAAGTGGGAGGAGTCTCAGATACGCAGTATTTT.